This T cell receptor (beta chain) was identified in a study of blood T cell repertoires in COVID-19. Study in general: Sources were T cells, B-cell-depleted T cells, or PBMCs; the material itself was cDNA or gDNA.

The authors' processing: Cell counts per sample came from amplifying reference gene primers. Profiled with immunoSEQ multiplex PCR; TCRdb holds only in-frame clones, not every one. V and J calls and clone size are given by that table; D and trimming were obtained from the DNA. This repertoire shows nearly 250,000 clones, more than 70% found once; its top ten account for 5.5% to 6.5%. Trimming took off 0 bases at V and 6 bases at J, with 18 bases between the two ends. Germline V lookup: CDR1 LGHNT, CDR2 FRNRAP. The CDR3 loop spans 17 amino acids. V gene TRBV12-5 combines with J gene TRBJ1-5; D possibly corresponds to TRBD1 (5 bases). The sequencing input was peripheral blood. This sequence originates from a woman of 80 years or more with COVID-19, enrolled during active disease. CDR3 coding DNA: TGTGCTAGTGGTTTGGTAAGACAGCCGCAGCAAGCTCAGCCCCAGCATTTT. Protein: CASGLVRQPQQAQPQHF. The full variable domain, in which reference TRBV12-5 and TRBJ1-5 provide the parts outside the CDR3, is DARVTQTPRHKVTEMGQEVTMRCQPILGHNTVFWYRQTMMQGLELLAYFRNRAPLDDSGMPKDRFSAEMPDATLATLKIQPSEPRDSAVYFCASGLVRQPQQAQPQHFGDGTRLSIL.